This T cell receptor (beta chain) was profiled in a study of cytomegalovirus exposure and HLA in healthy donors. Whole-study results and caveats: It was reportedly the case that the classifier diagnosed cytomegalovirus status with high specificity and sensitivity. The CMV antigen specificity of three CMV-associated chains was confirmed through in vitro analysis.

Comments on this clone: Antigen specificity is unknown.

Produced via immunoSEQ multiplex PCR; TCRdb's table is partial and in-frame only. The table has under 400,000 clones, 75% to 90% seen once. Germline V CDR1 and CDR2: MNHEY, SMNVEV (reference sequence). CDR3 length equals 15 residues. V was clipped by 8 bases and J by 5 bases; unmatched bases: 8. V is TRBV27 and J is TRBJ2-2; 10 bases are shared with TRBD2. The clonotype was recovered from a woman aged 18-29 years in good health and CMV-seronegative. Sequencing was carried out using PBMCs. In DNA, the CDR3 is TGTGCCAGCCGCACCTCTAGCGGGAGAACCGGGGAGCTGTTTTTT. Translating gives CASRTSSGRTGELFF.